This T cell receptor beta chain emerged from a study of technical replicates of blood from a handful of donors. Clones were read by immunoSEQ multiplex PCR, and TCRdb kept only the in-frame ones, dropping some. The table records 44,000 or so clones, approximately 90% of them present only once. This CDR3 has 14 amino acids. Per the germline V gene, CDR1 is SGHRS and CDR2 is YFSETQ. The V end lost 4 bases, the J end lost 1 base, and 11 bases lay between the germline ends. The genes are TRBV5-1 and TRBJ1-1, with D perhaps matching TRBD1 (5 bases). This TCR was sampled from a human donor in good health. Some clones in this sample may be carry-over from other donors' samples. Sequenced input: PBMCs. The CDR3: CASSIQGWNTEAFF. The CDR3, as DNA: TGCGCCAGCAGCATCCAGGGTTGGAACACTGAAGCTTTCTTT.